Listed below are T cell receptor beta chains from one sample, sequenced in a study of shared clonotypes between healthy human individuals. Clones were sequenced by immunoSEQ multiplex PCR, and TCRdb holds only the in-frame ones, with some missing. The table lists about 590,000 clones, 95% to 96% of them singletons. Sequencing used naive CD8+ T cells sorted from blood. The origin of the receptors is a woman aged 25 to 39 in good health. CDR3s include the opening cysteine and the closing phenylalanine or tryptophan. The D gene is left open where the match is weak. Size is omitted from some rows. Given values are once, few, many or a class for expanded clones.

v_gene	j_gene	abundance	d_gene	CDR3aa	CDR3nt
TRBV27	TRBJ2-3	-	TRBD2	CASSSLRTSGRGTDTQYF	TGTGCCAGCAGTTCCCTCAGGACTAGCGGGAGGGGCACAGATACGCAGTATTTT
TRBV27	TRBJ2-5	once	TRBD2	CASRYSREREGRETQYF	TGTGCCAGCAGATATAGTAGGGAGCGGGAGGGCCGAGAGACCCAGTACTTC
TRBV5-1	TRBJ2-1	-	TRBD2	CASSPGLADNEQFF	TGCGCCAGCAGCCCGGGACTAGCGGATAATGAGCAGTTCTTC
TRBV5-6	TRBJ1-2	-	TRBD1	CASRRQGLRDGYTF	TGTGCCAGCAGGAGACAGGGGTTAAGAGATGGCTACACCTTC
TRBV6-6	TRBJ2-2	-	TRBD2	CASSYGAGGVHGELFF	TGTGCCAGCAGTTACGGAGCGGGAGGGGTCCACGGGGAGCTGTTTTTT
TRBV5-1	TRBJ1-1	-	-	CASSLRGRNTEAFF	TGCGCCAGCAGCTTACGGGGCCGGAACACTGAAGCTTTCTTT
TRBV5-5	TRBJ2-6	-	-	CASSLVVRLYSGANVLTF	TGTGCCAGCAGCTTGGTTGTCAGACTATACTCTGGGGCCAACGTCCTGACTTTC
TRBV5-1	TRBJ2-1	-	TRBD2	CASSLATSGSHEQFF	TGCGCCAGCAGCTTGGCTACTAGCGGGAGCCATGAGCAGTTCTTC
TRBV5-1	TRBJ2-7	-	-	CASSLAPTYEQYF	TGCGCCAGCAGCTTGGCTCCGACCTACGAGCAGTACTTC
TRBV7-9	TRBJ2-1	-	-	CASSSLQPTGISLFF	TGTGCCAGCAGCTCATTACAACCAACAGGGATCTCTCTGTTCTTC
TRBV4-1	TRBJ2-1	-	TRBD1	CASSRIGTGNNEQFF	TGCGCCAGCAGCCGCATCGGGACAGGGAACAATGAGCAGTTCTTC
TRBV15	TRBJ1-2	-	-	CATSRVPYGDYGYTF	TGTGCCACCAGCAGAGTCCCCTACGGGGACTATGGCTACACCTTC
TRBV7-8	TRBJ2-7	-	-	CASSPAVQSSYEQYF	TGTGCCAGCAGCCCCGCAGTTCAAAGCTCCTACGAGCAGTACTTC
TRBV28	TRBJ2-2	once	TRBD2	CASSLLAGRTTGELFF	TGTGCCAGCAGTCTCCTAGCCGGGAGGACGACCGGGGAGCTGTTTTTT
TRBV6-6	TRBJ2-5	-	-	CASSLTYQETQYF	TGTGCCAGCAGTTTGACTTACCAAGAGACCCAGTACTTC
TRBV27	TRBJ2-7	-	TRBD2	CASSLSLAAYEQYF	TGTGCCAGCAGTTTATCACTAGCGGCCTACGAGCAGTACTTC
TRBV30	TRBJ1-4	-	-	CAWNGQGEKLFF	TGTGCCTGGAACGGGCAGGGTGAAAAACTGTTTTTT
TRBV28	TRBJ2-2	-	-	CASSFGTGELFF	TGTGCCAGCAGTTTTGGCACCGGGGAGCTGTTTTTT
TRBV6-1	TRBJ1-1	-	-	CASSEGRGLGNTEAFF	TGTGCCAGCAGTGAAGGTAGGGGGTTGGGGAACACTGAAGCTTTCTTT
TRBV25-1	TRBJ2-7	-	-	CASTSGSPEQYF	TGTGCCAGCACTTCGGGGTCCCCCGAGCAGTACTTC
TRBV2	TRBJ2-1	-	-	CASSEDGGPYEQFF	TGTGCCAGCAGTGAAGACGGGGGGCCATATGAGCAGTTCTTC
TRBV6-1	TRBJ2-7	-	-	CASSDFRASSYEQYF	TGTGCCAGCAGTGACTTCAGGGCAAGCTCCTACGAGCAGTACTTC
TRBV27	TRBJ1-2	-	-	CASSLRPVVGYGYTF	TGTGCCAGCAGTTTAAGGCCTGTCGTCGGCTATGGCTACACCTTC
TRBV7-8	TRBJ2-1	-	-	CAALAEAGEQFF	TGTGCCGCCTTGGCCGAAGCAGGTGAGCAGTTCTTC
TRBV7-9	TRBJ1-1	-	-	CFSAHGTNTEAFF	TGTTTCTCTGCCCATGGGACGAACACTGAAGCTTTCTTT
TRBV11-2	TRBJ1-1	-	TRBD1	CASSLVEGAWTEAFF	TGTGCCAGCAGCTTAGTGGAGGGGGCCTGGACTGAAGCTTTCTTT
TRBV29-1	TRBJ1-1	-	-	CSVASGDGTEAFF	TGCAGCGTAGCTTCAGGGGATGGCACTGAAGCTTTCTTT
TRBV25-1	TRBJ2-7	-	TRBD1	CASSLGTGPHYEQYF	TGTGCCAGCAGTCTAGGGACAGGGCCCCACTACGAGCAGTACTTC
TRBV5-6	TRBJ2-7	-	-	CASSLGSAYEQYF	TGTGCCAGCAGCTTGGGTTCGGCCTACGAGCAGTACTTC
TRBV5-1	TRBJ2-7	-	-	CASSWTDPHEQYF	TGCGCCAGCAGCTGGACGGATCCCCACGAGCAGTACTTC
TRBV7-9	TRBJ2-7	-	TRBD2	CASSLGGFPYEQYF	TGTGCCAGCAGCTTGGGAGGGTTTCCCTACGAGCAGTACTTC
TRBV29-1	TRBJ1-2	-	TRBD1	CSVETGYYGYTF	TGCAGCGTTGAGACAGGGTACTATGGCTACACCTTC
TRBV29-1	TRBJ2-2	-	-	CSVEVREHRGAVF	TGCAGCGTTGAGGTCCGAGAACACCGGGGAGCTGTTTTT
TRBV4-2	TRBJ2-1	-	-	CASSQDVATGEGDEQFF	TGTGCCAGCAGCCAAGATGTGGCGACAGGGGAGGGCGATGAGCAGTTCTTC
TRBV28	TRBJ1-1	-	TRBD1	CASSLFQGEGDTEAFF	TGTGCCAGCAGTTTATTCCAGGGGGAGGGGGACACTGAAGCTTTCTTT
TRBV27	TRBJ2-5	-	TRBD2	CASRSSGRGETQYF	TGTGCCAGCAGATCTAGCGGGAGAGGTGAGACCCAGTACTTC
TRBV28	TRBJ2-7	-	TRBD2	CSSGGQGVYEQYF	TGTTCTAGCGGGGGGCAAGGGGTCTACGAGCAGTACTTC
TRBV6-5	TRBJ1-1	-	-	CASSRTGPGTEAFF	TGTGCCAGCAGTCGGACGGGTCCGGGGACTGAAGCTTTCTTT
TRBV4-1	TRBJ2-7	-	-	CASSQEPLGLGEQYF	TGCGCCAGCAGCCAAGAGCCCTTGGGGCTGGGCGAGCAGTACTTC
TRBV27	TRBJ2-5	-	-	CASSFSIEGQETQYF	TGTGCCAGCAGTTTTAGTATTGAGGGTCAAGAGACCCAGTACTTC
TRBV5-4	TRBJ2-4	-	TRBD2	CASSPWTSGGKNIQYF	TGTGCCAGCAGCCCGTGGACTAGCGGGGGTAAAAACATTCAGTACTTC
TRBV9	TRBJ1-3	-	-	CASSGQEGHSGNTIYF	TGTGCCAGCAGCGGGCAGGAGGGTCATTCTGGAAACACCATATATTTT
TRBV5-8	TRBJ1-4	-	-	CASSLGTANYEKLFF	TGTGCCAGCAGCTTGGGGACAGCGAATTATGAAAAACTGTTTTTT
TRBV5-6	TRBJ1-5	-	TRBD1	CASSGWDSGTGPQHF	TGTGCCAGCAGCGGATGGGACAGCGGGACCGGGCCCCAGCATTTT
TRBV4-1	TRBJ2-1	-	TRBD2	CASSQDRSGRGDNEQFF	TGCGCCAGCAGCCAAGATAGGAGCGGGAGGGGTGACAATGAGCAGTTCTTC
TRBV13	TRBJ1-5	-	-	CASSLGSQPQHF	TGTGCCAGCAGCTTAGGGTCTCAGCCCCAGCATTTT
TRBV10-2	TRBJ1-2	-	TRBD1	CASSDLLGTGITRRANYGYTF	TGCGCCAGCAGTGATCTGTTAGGGACAGGAATAACCAGAAGAGCTAACTATGGCTACACCTTC
TRBV6-5	TRBJ2-2	-	TRBD2	CASRWGGPNTGELFF	TGTGCCAGCCGTTGGGGAGGGCCGAACACCGGGGAGCTGTTTTTT
TRBV19	TRBJ1-2	-	TRBD1	CASTTGQAYGYTF	TGTGCCAGTACCACCGGACAGGCCTATGGCTACACCTTC